This entry lists 31 T cell receptor beta chains sequenced from one sample in a study of cytomegalovirus exposure and HLA in healthy donors. Use of 60 Vbeta and 13 Jbeta primers characterized the PCR. Assay: immunoSEQ multiplex PCR; the TCRdb copy retains only in-frame clones and omits some. This table lists about 200,000 clones. The source material was PBMCs. The receptors stem from a boy younger than 18 in good health and CMV-seronegative.

The rearrangement joins TRBV11-2 to TRBJ1-4, with D perhaps TRBD1 (6 bases). The CDR3 loop spans 17 amino acids. The germline V gene encodes CDR1 SGHAT and CDR2 FQNNGV. Deletions cut 6 bases from V and 3 bases from J, with 20 bases between. CDR3: CASSRGIGGRANEKLFF. In nucleotides, the CDR3 is TGTGCCAGCAGTCGGGGCATTGGGGGCAGGGCTAATGAAAAACTGTTTTTT.

CDR3 sequence reads: CASSFREGALVKETQYF. The CDR3 DNA sequence: TGTGCCAGCAGCTTTAGAGAGGGGGCGTTAGTAAAAGAGACCCAGTACTTC. The chain employs TRBV5-5 and TRBJ2-5, with 7 nucleotides matching TRBD1. This CDR3 spans 17 amino acids. Trimming removed 2 bases from V and 3 bases from J; junction bases left unmatched: 13. CDR1 and CDR2 (germline): SGHKS, YYEKEE (reference sequence).

Worth noting for this clone: The junction does not match germline at one end; this may be a read error. This chain joins TRBV11-2 and TRBJ2-7; D is unclear. In germline, CDR1 is SGHAT, CDR2 FQNNGV. The CDR3 totals 13 residues. The DNA for the CDR3 is TGTGCCAGCAGCTTAATCGGAAACTACGGGCAGTACTTC. This gives the protein CASSLIGNYGQYF.

The chain is built from TRBV7-2 and TRBJ2-7, with 8 bases that match TRBD1. CDR1 and CDR2 from the germline V gene are SGHTA and FQGNSA. This CDR3 has 14 amino acids. The ends lost 5 bases at V and 4 bases at J; junction bases unmatched: 7. CDR3 loop: CASSGRTGSYEQYF. CDR3 DNA sequence: TGTGCCAGCAGCGGTCGGACAGGGTCATACGAGCAGTACTTC.

The rearrangement joins TRBV2 to TRBJ1-2, with TRBD1 matching over 7 bases. In germline, CDR1 is SNHLY, CDR2 FYNNEI. Trimming at V came to 9 bases and at J to 4 bases, leaving 17 bases not matched to a gene. The CDR3 consists of 16 residues. The CDR3 DNA sequence: TGTGCCAGTCGTCGACAGGGAATTGCCTATCGCTATGGCTACACCTTC. It encodes CASRRQGIAYRYGYTF. Based on the CDR3 plus reference TRBV2 and TRBJ1-2, the full variable domain is EPEVTQTPSHQVTQMGQEVILRCVPISNHLYFYWYRQILGQKVEFLVSFYNNEISEKSEIFDDQFSVERPDGSNFTLKIRSTKLEDSAMYFCASRRQGIAYRYGYTFGSGTRLTVV.

This chain uses TRBV10-1 with TRBJ1-1; 7 bases line up with TRBD1. This CDR3 spans 15 amino acids. Trimming removed 10 bases from V and 0 bases from J; junction bases left unmatched: 11. Germline CDR1 WNHNN, CDR2 SYGVQD (reference sequence). Here the CDR3 DNA reads TGCGCCATTACAAGCCGGGACAGTCTGAACACTGAAGCTTTCTTT. Amino acids: CAITSRDSLNTEAFF.

The chain carries TRBV5-1 and TRBJ2-5, with 7 bases matching TRBD1. Near its end, the DNA agrees better with TRBJ2-7, so the J call may be wrong. Germline CDR1 and CDR2: SGHRS and YFSETQ. The CDR3 contains 14 residues. In nucleotides, the CDR3 is TGCGCCATAGAGCGACAGGGTCCTCCCTACGAGCAGTACTTC. It specifies CAIERQGPPYEQYF.

V and J are TRBV5-1 and TRBJ2-3; 13 bases line up with TRBD2. The CDR3 sequence is 17 residues long. V was pared by 0 bases and J by 1 base, with 2 bases of the junction left unmatched. Germline V gene sequence: CDR1 SGHRS, CDR2 YFSETQ. This CDR3 is CASSLGGTSGGTDTQYF. The CDR3, as DNA: TGCGCCAGCAGCTTGGGGGGGACTAGCGGGGGCACAGATACGCAGTATTTT.

The rearrangement joins TRBV19 to TRBJ2-7; TRBD1 aligns across 12 bases. Trimming removed 6 bases from V and 4 bases from J; junction bases left unmatched: 7. This CDR3 is 15 amino acids long. CDR1 is LNHDA, CDR2 SQIVND, per germline (reference sequence). Written as DNA, the CDR3 is TGTGCCAGTAGCTATACGGGACAGGGGGCTTACGAGCAGTACTTC. Translated: CASSYTGQGAYEQYF.

This sequence joins TRBV5-4 and TRBJ2-1, with TRBD1 matching 10 bases. The CDR3 runs to 14 residues. Germline trimming cut 4 bases from V and 10 bases from J; bases unmatched to any gene: 8. Germline V gene data show CDR1 as SGHNT and CDR2 as YYREEE (reference sequence). The CDR3 reads CASSPDRGRWEQFF. The CDR3, as DNA: TGTGCCAGCAGCCCGGACAGGGGGAGGTGGGAGCAGTTCTTC.

The chain carries TRBV9 and TRBJ2-1; 9 positions match TRBD1. CDR1 is SGDLS, CDR2 YYNGEE, per germline. The CDR3 runs 16 residues. V lost 4 bases to trimming and J lost 6 bases; unmatched junction nucleotides: 11. CDR3 in amino acids: CASSPLRGQGGNEQFF. The CDR3 DNA reads as TGTGCCAGCAGCCCCCTTCGGGGACAGGGCGGCAATGAGCAGTTCTTC. Based on the CDR3 plus reference TRBV9 and TRBJ2-1, the full variable domain is DSGVTQTPKHLITATGQRVTLRCSPRSGDLSVYWYQQSLDQGLQFLIQYYNGEERAKGNILERFSAQQFPDLHSELNLSSLELGDSALYFCASSPLRGQGGNEQFFGPGTRLTVL.

The genes are TRBV5-1 and TRBJ1-1; possible D gene TRBD1, 6 bases. The V gene's germline CDR1 is SGHRS and CDR2 YFSETQ. V lost 7 bases and J lost 8, with 24 bases in between. CDR3 length: 15 amino acids. This CDR3 is CASQQLGGGTQEAFF. CDR3 nucleotide sequence: TGCGCCAGCCAGCAGCTTGGGGGGGGGACACAAGAAGCTTTCTTT.

Of note for this clone: The same CDR3 arises from other DNA sequences in this sample as well. The V call is TRBV6-1, the J call TRBJ1-5; D perhaps matches TRBD1 (5 bases). The CDR3 is 15 amino acids. V gave up 8 bases and J gave up 3 bases, with 17 bases separating them. The germline V gene has CDR1 MNHNS and CDR2 SASEGT. The CDR3 bases are TGTGCCAGCCAGCCCCAGGGTTTGGACAATCAGCCCCAGCATTTT. Amino acids: CASQPQGLDNQPQHF.

The chain links TRBV19 to TRBJ2-1; maybe TRBD1 (6 bases). CDR3 size: 13 residues. Germline V gene sequence: CDR1 LNHDA, CDR2 SQIVND (reference sequence). Trimming stripped 8 bases from V and 4 bases from J, with 12 bases between. The CDR3 DNA is TGTGCCAGTTCGTGGGGGCCTTACAATGAGCAGTTCTTC. Its translation: CASSWGPYNEQFF.

The CDR3 sequence: CASSLVPGWQEGNYGYTF. The CDR3 DNA is TGTGCCAGCAGCTTAGTGCCTGGTTGGCAGGAGGGGAACTATGGCTACACCTTC. The chain carries TRBV11-2 and TRBJ1-2, with D perhaps TRBD1 (5 bases). Germline V gene lookup returns CDR1 SGHAT and CDR2 FQNNGV. The CDR3 consists of 18 residues. Trimming stripped 1 base from V and 2 bases from J, with 20 bases between.

The chain carries TRBV9 and TRBJ1-1, with 9 bases aligning to TRBD1. Germline trimming cut 3 bases from V and 0 bases from J; bases unmatched to any gene: 9. The CDR3 is 17 residues long. CDR1 and CDR2 (germline): SGDLS, YYNGEE. In DNA form, the CDR3 reads TGTGCCAGCAGCGGCGGACAGGGGCCGGGTTTGAACACTGAAGCTTTCTTT. It translates to CASSGGQGPGLNTEAFF. Full variable domain (remainder filled in from reference TRBV9 and TRBJ1-1): DSGVTQTPKHLITATGQRVTLRCSPRSGDLSVYWYQQSLDQGLQFLIQYYNGEERAKGNILERFSAQQFPDLHSELNLSSLELGDSALYFCASSGGQGPGLNTEAFFGQGTRLTVV.

The rearrangement joins TRBV7-9 to TRBJ1-1; D remains ambiguous. Trimming left V 6 bases short and J 3 bases short, with 17 bases between. CDR3 length: 15 residues. CDR1 and CDR2 (germline): SEHNR, FQNEAQ (reference sequence). In DNA, the CDR3 is TGTGCCAGCAGTTACCTCGGTGAGGATTACACTGAAGCTTTCTTT. Protein: CASSYLGEDYTEAFF.

The V call is TRBV10-2, the J call TRBJ2-2, with 13 bases identical to TRBD2. This CDR3 is 17 amino acids long. V lost 8 bases, J lost 2 bases, and 8 bases stayed unmatched. CDR1 and CDR2 (germline): WSHSY, SAAADI. The chain's CDR3 is CASGGGLAGFNTGELFF. CDR3 coding DNA: TGCGCCAGCGGGGGGGGACTAGCGGGGTTCAACACCGGGGAGCTGTTTTTT.

The V call is TRBV5-4, the J call TRBJ1-2; the D gene is possibly TRBD1 (6 bases). Germline CDR1 and CDR2: SGHNT and YYREEE (reference sequence). The CDR3 consists of 17 residues. V dropped 1 base and J dropped 2 bases, with 18 bases sitting between them. Here the CDR3 DNA reads TGTGCCAGCAGCTTGTTAGTATTCCCAGGGGCGAACTATGGCTACACCTTC. This gives the protein CASSLLVFPGANYGYTF.

As to this clone: An end of the junction does not agree with germline; a read error may underlie this. This sample also contains other DNA sequences that code for the same CDR3. The chain carries TRBV7-7 and TRBJ2-3, with TRBD2 matching 8 bases. CDR3 length: 14 residues. CDR1 is SSHAT, CDR2 FNYEAQ, per germline (reference sequence). The CDR3 loop reads CASSSGLATDTQYF. CDR3 bases: TGTGCTAGCAGCTCAGGACTAGCTACAGATACGCAATATTTT.

The rearrangement joins TRBV6-6 to TRBJ2-1; TRBD2 agrees at 13 bases. V shed 4 bases and J 4 bases; nucleotides not matched to a gene: 4. The CDR3 length is 16 residues. Germline V CDR1 and CDR2: MNHNY, SVGAGI (reference sequence). The CDR3 bases are TGTGCCAGCAGTTCCTTGGGACTAGCGGGGTACAATGAGCAGTTCTTC. Amino acids: CASSSLGLAGYNEQFF.

The chain employs TRBV6-1 and TRBJ2-7, with TRBD1 as a possible D gene (5 bases). Trimming cost V 4 bases and J 4 bases, with 14 bases left between them. Germline assignment: CDR1 MNHNS and CDR2 SASEGT. CDR3 length equals 14 residues. DNA of the CDR3: TGTGCCAGCAGTGGCAAAGGGCAGGGTTACGAGCAGTACTTC. Its translation: CASSGKGQGYEQYF.

V usage is TRBV9 and J usage is TRBJ2-7; 10 bases align to TRBD1. CDR3 size: 15 residues. The V gene's germline CDR1 is SGDLS and CDR2 YYNGEE. With 3 bases clipped from V and 1 base from J, the junction kept 4 bases outside the gene matches. This chain's CDR3 is CASSEGTGDSYEQYF. Written as DNA, the CDR3 is TGTGCCAGCAGCGAAGGGACAGGGGATTCCTACGAGCAGTACTTC.

The chain combines TRBV15 with TRBJ1-1, with D tentatively TRBD1 (5 bases). V lost 3 bases and J lost 11, with 16 bases in between. Germline CDR1 LNHNV, CDR2 YYDKDF (reference sequence). The CDR3 is 13 amino acids. The CDR3 DNA reads as TGTGCCACCAGCAGGGCTACAGGCGATCAGGCTTTCTTT. This translates into CATSRATGDQAFF.

The chain employs TRBV2 and TRBJ1-3; no reliable D call. The ends were cut back, 3 bases at V and 4 bases at J, with 10 bases in the middle. The CDR3 runs to 14 residues. The germline V gene has CDR1 SNHLY and CDR2 FYNNEI. CDR3 DNA: TGTGCCAGCAGTGAGAGGGAAGTGGGAAACACCATATATTTT. Protein sequence: CASSEREVGNTIYF.

V and J are TRBV27 and TRBJ2-7, with 8 bases matching TRBD1. The CDR3 spans 15 residues. V lost 5 bases to trimming and J lost 3 bases; unmatched junction nucleotides: 9. Germline-derived CDR1 and CDR2 are MNHEY and SMNVEV (reference sequence). CDR3 sequence: CASSPTGVPLYEQYF. The CDR3 nucleotides are TGTGCCAGCAGTCCGACAGGGGTCCCCCTCTACGAGCAGTACTTC.

The CDR3 DNA sequence: TGTGCCAGCAGCCGTCAGGGGTACACTGAAGCTTTCTTT. Protein product: CASSRQGYTEAFF. This chain joins TRBV14 and TRBJ1-1; D might be TRBD1 (6 bases). Trimming left V 4 bases short and J 3 bases short, with 9 bases between. The CDR3 has 13 amino acids. The germline CDR1 and CDR2 sequences are SGHDN and FVKESK.

The chain is built from TRBV19 and TRBJ1-5, with 7 bases that match TRBD1. V lost 11 bases to trimming and J lost 1 base; unmatched junction nucleotides: 5. Germline CDR1 reads LNHDA; CDR2 reads SQIVND (reference sequence). The CDR3 is 13 amino acids. This CDR3 reads CAAGDRSNQPQHF. The CDR3 DNA sequence: TGTGCCGCCGGGGACAGAAGCAATCAGCCCCAGCATTTT.

The chain uses TRBV2 and TRBJ2-3, with 12 bases aligning to TRBD2. V was pared by 9 bases and J by 4 bases, with 5 bases of the junction left unmatched. This CDR3 region has 14 residues. Germline CDR1 and CDR2: SNHLY and FYNNEI. The DNA for the CDR3 is TGTGCCAGGGGGACTAGCGGGTCCGCAGATACGCAGTATTTT. It encodes CARGTSGSADTQYF.

CDR3 in DNA: TGCGCCAGCAGCTTGGCCTTAGACAGCACCTACGAGCAGTACTTC. Translated, it gives CASSLALDSTYEQYF. J is TRBJ2-7 and V is TRBV5-1; D is possibly TRBD1 (5 bases). CDR1 and CDR2 from the germline V gene are SGHRS and YFSETQ. This CDR3 is built from 15 residues. The germline V and J ends were trimmed by 0 bases and 2 bases, with 12 bases remaining between them.

The genes are TRBV10-2 and TRBJ1-2, with a tentative D call TRBD1 (6 bases). The CDR3 is 12 amino acids. Germline CDR1 WSHSY, CDR2 SAAADI. V was shortened by 3 bases and J by 8 bases, with 10 bases between the two germline ends. The CDR3 sequence: CASSDAGEGYTF. CDR3 nucleotides: TGCGCCAGCAGTGATGCAGGGGAAGGCTACACCTTC.